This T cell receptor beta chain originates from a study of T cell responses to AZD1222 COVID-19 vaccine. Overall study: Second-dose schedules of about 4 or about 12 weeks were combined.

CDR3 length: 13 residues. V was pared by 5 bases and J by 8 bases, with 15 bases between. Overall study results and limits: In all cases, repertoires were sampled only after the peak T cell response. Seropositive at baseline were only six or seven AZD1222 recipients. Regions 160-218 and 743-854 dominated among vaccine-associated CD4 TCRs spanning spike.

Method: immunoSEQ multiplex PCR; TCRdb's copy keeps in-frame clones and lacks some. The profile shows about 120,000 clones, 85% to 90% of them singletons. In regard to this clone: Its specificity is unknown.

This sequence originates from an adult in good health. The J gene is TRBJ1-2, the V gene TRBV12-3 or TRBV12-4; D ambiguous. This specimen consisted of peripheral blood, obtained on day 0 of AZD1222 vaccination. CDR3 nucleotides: TGTGCCAGCAGTCCATGGGCCAGTTCAGGCTACACCTTC. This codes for CASSPWASSGYTF.